Below are 20 T cell receptor beta chains sequenced from a single sample in a study of OX40 agonist ivuxolimab in advanced cancers. Only in-frame clones appear in the TCRdb table, and some are missing; sequencing was by immunoSEQ multiplex PCR. The sample shows around 14,000 clones, more than 65% of them seen only once. The input for sequencing was CD4+ or CD8+ T cells sorted from blood, taken in a trial of the OX40 agonist ivuxolimab. These receptors originate from an adult with an advanced solid tumor such as melanoma, head and neck, liver or kidney cancer.

This clone appeared a few times. The chain has TRBV19 and TRBJ1-5, with TRBD1 as a possible D gene (5 bases). The V gene's germline CDR1 is LNHDA and CDR2 SQIVND (reference sequence). CDR3 length: 15 residues. V dropped 3 bases and J dropped 0 bases, with 9 bases sitting between them. The CDR3: CASSIGTYSNQPQHF. The CDR3 bases are TGTGCCAGTAGTATCGGGACTTATAGCAATCAGCCCCAGCATTTT.

V is TRBV5-5 and J is TRBJ2-7; TRBD1 matches 10 bases. The V gene's germline CDR1 is SGHKS and CDR2 YYEKEE (reference sequence). Trimming cost V 0 bases and J 3 bases; bases outside gene matches: 6. This CDR3 has 16 residues. The CDR3 sequence is CASSLVSGTGVYEQYF. The DNA of the CDR3 is TGTGCCAGCAGCTTGGTTAGTGGGACAGGGGTCTACGAGCAGTACTTC.

This chain's CDR3 is CASSQEGGGGAADTQYF. The CDR3 DNA reads TGCGCCAGCAGCCAAGAAGGGGGAGGGGGAGCGGCAGATACGCAGTATTTT. The genes are TRBV4-1 and TRBJ2-3; D might be TRBD2 (7 bases). The V end was cut by 0 bases, the J end by 4 bases, with 17 bases between. This CDR3 region has 17 residues. CDR1 is MGHRA, CDR2 YSYEKL, per germline.

This clone was detected a few times. The chain combines TRBV27 with TRBJ2-5; tentative D call: TRBD2 (5 bases). V was clipped by 5 bases and J by 5 bases, with 15 bases between them. CDR1 is MNHEY and CDR2 is SMNVEV in the germline V gene (reference sequence). The CDR3 totals 14 residues. The CDR3, as DNA: TGTGCCAGCAGTCCAGACTCGGGGATTGAGACCCAGTACTTC. It is translated as CASSPDSGIETQYF.

This clone appeared a few times. The chain is built from TRBV14 and TRBJ2-3; perhaps TRBD2 as D (6 bases). This CDR3 has 17 residues. CDR1 is SGHDN, CDR2 FVKESK, per germline. Deletions cut 1 base from V and 2 bases from J, with 16 bases between. As DNA, the CDR3 is TGTGCCAGCAGCCAAGGTGGAGGGTTCGTCGTCACAGATACGCAGTATTTT. As protein: CASSQGGGFVVTDTQYF.

The J gene is TRBJ1-4, the V gene TRBV7-9, with 8 bases that match TRBD1. With V trimmed by 5 bases and J by 12 bases, 14 bases remained unmatched. Looked up from germline, CDR1 is SEHNR and CDR2 is FQNEAQ (reference sequence). The CDR3 totals 15 residues. CDR3 loop: CASSQTGAQLTELFF. In nucleotides, the CDR3 is TGTGCCAGCAGCCAGACAGGGGCCCAATTAACGGAACTGTTTTTT.

Here the CDR3 DNA reads TGCGCCAGCAGCCACTTCAGCCAGGGGGATCTAGATGGCTACACCTTC. It translates to CASSHFSQGDLDGYTF. The chain recombines TRBV4-1 with TRBJ1-2; the match to TRBD1 covers 7 bases. V was clipped by 3 bases and J by 6 bases; unmatched bases: 13. Germline lookup yields CDR1 MGHRA and CDR2 YSYEKL. This CDR3 comprises 16 residues.

The rearrangement links TRBV28 to TRBJ2-3, with TRBD2 identical over 10 bases. The CDR3 consists of 15 residues. The ends lost 3 bases at V and 4 bases at J; junction bases unmatched: 4. Germline lookup yields CDR1 MDHEN and CDR2 SYDVKM. The CDR3 reads CASSLGLAGADTQYF. The CDR3, as DNA: TGTGCCAGCAGTTTGGGGCTAGCGGGAGCAGATACGCAGTATTTT. Based on the CDR3 plus reference TRBV28 and TRBJ2-3, the full variable domain is DVKVTQSSRYLVKRTGEKVFLECVQDMDHENMFWYRQDPGLGLRLIYFSYDVKMKEKGDIPEGYSVSREKKERFSLILESASTNQTSMYLCASSLGLAGADTQYFGPGTRLTVL.

V is TRBV4-1 and J is TRBJ2-1; 8 bases map to TRBD2. The V segment lost 4 bases and the J segment 3 bases; nucleotides outside the gene matches: 5. In germline, CDR1 is MGHRA, CDR2 YSYEKL. The CDR3 is 15 amino acids. The CDR3 sequence: CASSPAGTSYNEQFF. CDR3 nucleotides: TGCGCCAGCAGCCCGGCGGGGACTAGCTACAATGAGCAGTTCTTC.

This chain links TRBV10-2 with TRBJ1-5; D is possibly TRBD1 (5 bases). The germline gives CDR1 WSHSY, CDR2 SAAADI. The ends were cut back, 1 base at V and 4 bases at J, with 8 bases in the middle. CDR3 size: 14 residues. The chain's CDR3 is CASSEFKGNQPQHF. The CDR3 DNA sequence: TGCGCCAGCAGTGAGTTTAAGGGGAATCAGCCCCAGCATTTT.

This clone occurred once. The V call is TRBV30, the J call TRBJ2-7, with 7 positions matching TRBD2. V shed 5 bases, J shed 3 bases, and the junction held 13 bases outside the gene matches. The CDR3 contains 15 residues. Germline CDR1 is GTSNPN and CDR2 is SVGIG (reference sequence). CDR3 DNA: TGTGCCTGGCGCACCTTGGGGGAGGGCCTCTACGAGCAGTACTTC. Translated, it gives CAWRTLGEGLYEQYF.

The CDR3 region has the DNA TGTGCCAGCAGTTTCGGGACAGGGAAGTACGAGCAGTACTTC. This gives the protein CASSFGTGKYEQYF. This rearrangement joins TRBV27 to TRBJ2-7; 9 bases match TRBD1. V shed 3 bases and J 4 bases; nucleotides not matched to a gene: 4. The CDR3 is 14 residues long. CDR1 and CDR2 (germline): MNHEY, SMNVEV (reference sequence).

The chain recombines TRBV28 with TRBJ2-5; D remains unclear. Trimming left V 6 bases short and J 1 base short, with 21 bases between. Germline V CDR1 and CDR2: MDHEN, SYDVKM. CDR3 length equals 17 residues. The chain's CDR3 is CASRPHFSTVIQETQYF. The CDR3 nucleotides read TGTGCCAGCAGACCCCACTTTTCGACCGTAATCCAAGAGACCCAGTACTTC.

By its share, this clone is medium-sized. This sequence joins TRBV10-1 and TRBJ2-1; 10 bases are shared with TRBD1. CDR1 is WNHNN, CDR2 SYGVQD, per germline (reference sequence). This CDR3 has 15 amino acids. The V segment lost 2 bases and the J segment 8 bases; nucleotides outside the gene matches: 6. CDR3 sequence (DNA): TGCGCCAGCAGTGAGGGGACAGGGGCATCCGATGAGCAGTTCTTC. Its translation is CASSEGTGASDEQFF.

The V gene is TRBV6-1, the J gene TRBJ2-7; 8 bases fit TRBD2. The CDR3 has 16 residues. CDR1 and CDR2 (germline): MNHNS, SASEGT. V gave up 3 bases and J gave up 4 bases; unmatched junction bases: 11. In nucleotides, the CDR3 is TGTGCCAGCAGTGACCCACGGCGGGAGGACGGGTACGAGCAGTACTTC. Its translation is CASSDPRREDGYEQYF.

CDR3 coding DNA: TGTGCCTGGAGTACCGGGACAGGGGCTGGGGCCAACGTCCTGACTTTC. Residues: CAWSTGTGAGANVLTF. The chain is built from TRBV30 and TRBJ2-6, with TRBD1 matching 10 bases. The CDR3 length is 16 residues. CDR1 GTSNPN and CDR2 SVGIG come from the germline V gene (reference sequence). After removal of 2 bases from V and 2 bases from J, the junction contained 3 bases not matched to a gene.

This clone came up a few times. CDR3 protein: CASRTSGSSYNEQFF. In nucleotides, the CDR3 is TGTGCCAGTAGGACTAGCGGGAGCTCCTACAATGAGCAGTTCTTC. This chain connects TRBV19 to TRBJ2-1; 12 bases agree with TRBD2. Germline V gives CDR1 LNHDA, CDR2 SQIVND (reference sequence). J was trimmed by 0 bases and V by 6 bases; bases with no gene match: 0. There are 15 residues in the CDR3. The full variable domain, rest sourced from reference TRBV19 and TRBJ2-1, is DGGITQSPKYLFRKEGQNVTLSCEQNLNHDAMYWYRQDPGQGLRLIYYSQIVNDFQKGDIAEGYSVSREKKESFPLTVTSAQKNPTAFYLCASRTSGSSYNEQFFGPGTRLTVL.

The chain carries TRBV11-2 and TRBJ2-3; 7 nucleotides line up with TRBD2. In germline, CDR1 is SGHAT, CDR2 FQNNGV. The CDR3 sequence is 16 residues long. The ends lost 4 bases at V and 2 bases at J; junction bases unmatched: 9. This CDR3 is CASSSPGGIVTDTQYF. The CDR3 DNA reads as TGTGCCAGCAGCTCCCCGGGGGGTATAGTCACAGATACGCAGTATTTT. Looking up the rest from reference TRBV11-2 and TRBJ2-3 gives the full variable domain: EAGVAQSPRYKIIEKRQSVAFWCNPISGHATLYWYQQILGQGPKLLIQFQNNGVVDDSQLPKDRFSAERLKGVDSTLKIQPAKLEDSAVYLCASSSPGGIVTDTQYFGPGTRLTVL.

The rearrangement uses TRBV4-2 and TRBJ1-1; D is perhaps TRBD1 (5 bases). Germline-derived CDR1 and CDR2 are LGHNA and YNFKEQ. This CDR3 is 18 amino acids long. V lost 0 bases, J lost 0 bases, and 17 bases lay in between. In DNA form, the CDR3 reads TGTGCCAGCAGCCAAGATGGGGCCTCGGGGACTATGAACACTGAAGCTTTCTTT. Protein sequence: CASSQDGASGTMNTEAFF.

This chain joins TRBV2 and TRBJ2-1, with 11 positions matching TRBD2. Germline assignment: CDR1 SNHLY and CDR2 FYNNEI. The V and J ends lost 6 bases and 3 bases, in that order; junction bases with no gene match: 4. The CDR3 is 15 residues long. The CDR3 reads CASSPTSGDYNEQFF. CDR3 DNA sequence: TGTGCCAGCAGCCCGACTAGCGGGGACTACAATGAGCAGTTCTTC.